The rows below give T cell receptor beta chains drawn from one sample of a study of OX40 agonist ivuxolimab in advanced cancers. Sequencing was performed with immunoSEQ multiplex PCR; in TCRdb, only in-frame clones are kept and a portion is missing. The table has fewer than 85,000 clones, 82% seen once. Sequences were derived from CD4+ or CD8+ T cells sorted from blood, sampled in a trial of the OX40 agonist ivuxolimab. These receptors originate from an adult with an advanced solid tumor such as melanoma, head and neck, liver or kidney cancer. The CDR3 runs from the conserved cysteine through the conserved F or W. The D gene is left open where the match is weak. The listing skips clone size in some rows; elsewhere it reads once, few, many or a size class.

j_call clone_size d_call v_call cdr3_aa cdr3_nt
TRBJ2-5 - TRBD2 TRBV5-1 CASSLISGSGETQYF TGCGCCAGCAGCCTTATTAGCGGGAGTGGGGAGACCCAGTACTTC
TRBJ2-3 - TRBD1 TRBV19 CASSPPTRTGTGTDTQYF TGTGCCAGTAGTCCACCCACCAGGACAGGGACTGGCACAGATACGCAGTATTTT
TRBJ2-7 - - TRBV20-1 CSAIQGYEQYF TGCAGTGCTATACAGGGTTACGAGCAGTACTTC
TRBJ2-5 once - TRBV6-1 CASIMTQYF TGTGCCAGCATAATGACCCAGTACTTC
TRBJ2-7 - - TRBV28 CASSETGGRGYEQYF TGTGCCAGCAGTGAAACAGGAGGTAGGGGCTACGAGCAGTACTTC
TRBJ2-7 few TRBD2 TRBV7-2 CASSKKGSGRGGSYEQYF TGTGCCAGCAGCAAAAAAGGTAGCGGGAGGGGAGGTTCCTACGAGCAGTACTTC
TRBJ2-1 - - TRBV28 CASSPMSYHSYNEQFF TGTGCCAGCAGCCCGATGTCTTACCACTCCTACAATGAGCAGTTCTTC
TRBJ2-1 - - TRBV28 CASSPAGLSSYNEQFF TGTGCCAGCAGCCCGGCGGGACTTAGCTCCTACAATGAGCAGTTCTTC
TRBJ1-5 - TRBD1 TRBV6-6 CASSAGTGHSNQPQHF TGTGCCAGCAGTGCGGGGACAGGGCATAGCAATCAGCCCCAGCATTTT
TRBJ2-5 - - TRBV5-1 CASSLDGGSIQETQYF TGCGCCAGCAGCTTGGACGGCGGCAGTATACAAGAGACCCAGTACTTC